This T cell receptor (beta chain) was observed in a study of blood T cell repertoires in COVID-19. As handled by the study authors: How many nucleated cells were present was estimated from reference gene primer amplification. Sequenced by immunoSEQ multiplex PCR; TCRdb stores in-frame clones only, minus some. D and trimming come from the DNA, and the V and J calls and clone size come from that table. This sample has about 70,000 clones, with 80% to 90% found just once. CDR3 size: 15 residues. Germline CDR1 SNHLY, CDR2 FYNNEI. V lost 6 bases to trimming and J lost 6 bases; unmatched junction nucleotides: 9.

The sequence was obtained from a young woman with acute or convalescent COVID-19. The chain uses TRBV2 and TRBJ2-2; 8 bases align to TRBD2. The sequencing sample was made of peripheral blood. The CDR3 DNA reads as TGTGCCAGCAGGTCCAGTAGCGGGATATCCGGGGAGCTGTTTTTT. This encodes CASRSSSGISGELFF.